Each of the 5 T cell receptor beta chains below was sequenced from the same sample in a study of human T cells and chemical hapten exposure. Each CDR3 protein is one row after TCRdb ran MiXCR on the RACE reads. The data contain about 82,000 distinct CDR3 sequences, 13% of them singletons. Time point indicated: patch test 3, about 24 weeks after DPC sensitization. Treatment: therapeutic diphenylcyclopropenone sensitization with weekly scalp DPC. This sample comprised whole blood, obtained in connection with sensitization to the hapten diphenylcyclopropenone (DPC). The receptors here all came from a woman aged 45-65 years with alopecia areata. Some clones in this sample may be carry-over from other donors' samples.

This chain connects TRBV12-3 or TRBV12-4 to TRBJ2-3; 13 nucleotides align to TRBD2. With V trimmed by 2 bases and J by 5 bases, 7 bases remained unmatched. CDR3 length: 17 amino acids. Here the CDR3 reads CASSLSGLAGSRDTQYF. As DNA, the CDR3 is TGTGCCAGCAGTTTATCGGGACTAGCGGGAAGTAGAGATACGCAGTATTTT.

This clonotype occurred many times. The genes are TRBV29-1 and TRBJ1-1, with D possibly TRBD1 on 6 matching bases. Germline CDR1 reads SQVTM; CDR2 reads ANQGSEA. The CDR3 runs 14 residues. V was trimmed by 0 bases and J by 4 bases, leaving 12 bases between them. CDR3 in amino acids: CSVEDRGAGTEAFF. In nucleotides, the CDR3 is TGCAGCGTTGAAGATAGGGGGGCAGGCACTGAAGCTTTCTTT.

In its sample, this clonotype was seen many times. The chain has TRBV28 and TRBJ1-5, with D possibly matching TRBD1 (5 bases). The CDR3 is made up of 15 amino acids. Trimming left V 7 bases short and J 2 bases short, with 15 bases between. CDR1 is MDHEN and CDR2 is SYDVKM in the germline V gene. The CDR3 sequence: CASIDGGGGNQPQHF. CDR3 coding DNA: TGTGCCAGCATCGATGGGGGGGGTGGCAATCAGCCCCAGCATTTT.

In its sample, this clonotype was seen once. V is TRBV10-2 and J is TRBJ2-5; D is unclear. Between the trimmed V and J ends, which lost 10 bases and 2 bases, there was a span of 14 bases. The CDR3 sequence is 13 residues long. Germline V gene lookup returns CDR1 WSHSY and CDR2 SAAADI. The CDR3 DNA reads TGCGCCACCTCCGAGGCTTATCAAGAGACCCAGTACTTC. Translating it yields CATSEAYQETQYF.

This rearrangement joins TRBV6-1 to TRBJ2-7, with D perhaps given as TRBD1 or TRBD2 (5 bases each). CDR1 is MNHNS and CDR2 is SASEGT in the germline V gene. Trimming removed 4 bases from V and 0 bases from J, with 13 bases in between. The CDR3 extends over 15 amino acids. CDR3 in amino acids: CASSGRGASSYEQYF. CDR3 nucleotide sequence: TGTGCCAGCAGTGGCAGAGGGGCTAGCTCCTACGAGCAGTACTTC.